The clone carrying this TCR beta chain was seen more than once but under ten times. The CDR3 totals 17 residues. Trimming cost V 5 bases and J 9 bases; bases outside gene matches: 10. In germline, CDR1 is SGHAT, CDR2 FQNNGV. PCR involved 60 Vbeta and 13 Jbeta primers. Sequenced by immunoSEQ multiplex PCR; TCRdb stores in-frame clones only, minus some. There are approximately 90,000 clones in the sample; about 77% occur only once, and 4.5% to 6% lies in the top ten. This sample stems from a study of cytomegalovirus exposure and HLA in healthy donors. Specimen: PBMCs. The chain couples TRBV11-2 to TRBJ2-1, with 16 bases lining up with TRBD2. The source of this sequence is a woman in her thirties or forties in good health and CMV-seronegative. CDR3 sequence reads: CASSTHTGLAGGAEQFF. The CDR3 region has the DNA TGTGCCAGCAGCACCCACACGGGACTAGCGGGGGGGGCTGAGCAGTTCTTC.